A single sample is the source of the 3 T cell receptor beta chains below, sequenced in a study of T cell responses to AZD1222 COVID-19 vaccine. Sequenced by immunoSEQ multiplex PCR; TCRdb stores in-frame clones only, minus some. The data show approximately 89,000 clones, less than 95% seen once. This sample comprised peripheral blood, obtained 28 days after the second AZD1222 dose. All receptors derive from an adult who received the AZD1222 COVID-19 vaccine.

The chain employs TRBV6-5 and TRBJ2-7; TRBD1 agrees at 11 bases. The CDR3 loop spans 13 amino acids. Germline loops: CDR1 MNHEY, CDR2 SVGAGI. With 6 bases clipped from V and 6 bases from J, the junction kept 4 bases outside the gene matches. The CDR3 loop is CASRWTGGSEQYF. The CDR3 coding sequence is TGTGCCAGCAGATGGACAGGGGGCAGCGAGCAGTACTTC.

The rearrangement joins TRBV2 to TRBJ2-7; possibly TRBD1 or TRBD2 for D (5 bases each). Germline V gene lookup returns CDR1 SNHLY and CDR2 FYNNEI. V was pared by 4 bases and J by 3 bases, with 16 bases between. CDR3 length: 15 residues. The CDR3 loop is CASSAGTVKVYEQYF. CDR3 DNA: TGTGCCAGCAGTGCGGGGACCGTAAAAGTCTACGAGCAGTACTTC.

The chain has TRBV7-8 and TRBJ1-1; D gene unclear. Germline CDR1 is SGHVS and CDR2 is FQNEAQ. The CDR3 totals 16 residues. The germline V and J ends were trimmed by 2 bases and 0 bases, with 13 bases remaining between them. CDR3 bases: TGTGCCAGCAGCTTACCCTCCAAGGGAATGAACACTGAAGCTTTCTTT. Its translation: CASSLPSKGMNTEAFF.